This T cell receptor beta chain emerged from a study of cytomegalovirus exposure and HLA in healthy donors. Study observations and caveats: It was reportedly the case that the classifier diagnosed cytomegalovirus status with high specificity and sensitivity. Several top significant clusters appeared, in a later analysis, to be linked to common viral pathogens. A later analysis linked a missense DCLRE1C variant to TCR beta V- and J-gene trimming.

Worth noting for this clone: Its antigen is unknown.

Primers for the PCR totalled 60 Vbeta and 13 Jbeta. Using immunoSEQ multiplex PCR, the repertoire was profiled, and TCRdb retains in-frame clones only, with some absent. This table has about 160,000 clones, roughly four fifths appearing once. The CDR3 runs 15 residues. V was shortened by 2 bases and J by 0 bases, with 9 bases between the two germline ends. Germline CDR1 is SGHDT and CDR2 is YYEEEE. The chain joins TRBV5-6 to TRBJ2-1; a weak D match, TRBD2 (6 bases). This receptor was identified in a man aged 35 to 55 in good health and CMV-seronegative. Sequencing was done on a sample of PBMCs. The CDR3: CASSFGDSSYNEQFF. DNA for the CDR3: TGTGCCAGCAGCTTCGGGGACTCCTCCTACAATGAGCAGTTCTTC.